The subject of this entry is one T cell receptor (beta chain). The data derive from a study of blood T cell repertoires in COVID-19. Background on the study: From T cells, B-cell-depleted T cells, or PBMCs came the material, which was cDNA or gDNA.

TCRdb's copy holds only in-frame clones and misses some; the assay was immunoSEQ multiplex PCR. This table has tens of thousands of clones, approximately 83% appearing once. From germline, CDR1 is SGHRS and CDR2 YFSETQ. V was cut by 4 bases and J by 4 bases, with 9 bases left in between. The CDR3 contains 14 residues. The J gene is TRBJ1-6, the V gene TRBV5-1, with a possible D match to TRBD1 (6 bases). Sequencing input: peripheral blood. The receptor was isolated from a man aged 40-49 years with acute or convalescent COVID-19. The CDR3 spells CASSLQGYNSPLHF. The CDR3 DNA is TGCGCCAGCAGCCTACAGGGTTATAATTCACCCCTCCACTTT.